The 25 T cell receptor beta chains reported below all come from one sample, sequenced in a study of T-cell reconstitution after alpha-beta-depleted transplantation in children. Library preparation (for TCRbeta) was performed with unique molecular identifiers. TCRdb analysed the PCR reads with MiXCR anew, one entry per CDR3 protein. Found here are about 470,000 distinct CDR3 sequences, 43% of them singletons; the top ten hold approximately 25%. The material was PBMCs, obtained before TCRalphabeta/CD19-depleted stem cell transplant. Source of these receptors: a girl aged 2-10 years with aplastic anemia, due to receive a stem cell transplant.

This clonotype has just one count. This rearrangement joins TRBV7-3 to TRBJ2-1, with TRBD2 matching 10 bases. The trim removed 1 base at V and 1 base at J, leaving 10 bases unmatched. Germline loops: CDR1 SGHTA, CDR2 FQGTGA. The CDR3 is 19 amino acids. CDR3 sequence reads: CASSLKGAPSGGSYNEQFF. CDR3 sequence (DNA): TGTGCCAGCAGCTTAAAGGGGGCTCCTAGCGGGGGATCCTACAATGAGCAGTTCTTC.

V and J are TRBV10-3 and TRBJ2-7; either TRBD1 or TRBD2 may fit D (5 bases each). The CDR3 is 13 residues long. Germline lookup yields CDR1 ENHRY and CDR2 SYGVKD. V shed 2 bases and J shed 6 bases, with 11 bases lying between them. CDR3 amino acids: CAISETRDGEQYF. The CDR3 DNA is TGTGCCATCAGTGAGACCCGGGACGGCGAGCAGTACTTC.

This clonotype was observed a handful of times. The gene calls are TRBV5-1 and TRBJ2-3, with 8 bases aligning to TRBD1. Germline CDR1 and CDR2: SGHRS and YFSETQ. This CDR3 contains 14 residues. V lost 4 bases, J lost 4 bases, and 5 bases stayed unmatched. The CDR3 region has the DNA TGCGCCAGCAGCATGGGACAGGAGGCAGATACGCAGTATTTT. Translation: CASSMGQEADTQYF.

This chain joins TRBV24-1 and TRBJ2-3; a possible D gene is TRBD1 (6 bases). The CDR3 runs 14 residues. V lost 9 bases, J lost 1 base, and 13 bases lay in between. Germline assignment: CDR1 KGHDR and CDR2 SFDVKD. CDR3 loop: CATRSTGRTDTQYF. CDR3 nucleotides: TGTGCCACCCGGTCGACAGGTCGCACAGATACGCAGTATTTT.

The chain carries TRBV20-1 and TRBJ1-5; 10 nucleotides align to TRBD1. Germline V gives CDR1 DFQATT, CDR2 SNEGSKA (reference sequence). J was trimmed by 2 bases and V by 4 bases; bases with no gene match: 5. The CDR3 length is 15 residues. CDR3 loop: CSAKDRGKGNQPQHF. The CDR3 DNA is TGCAGTGCTAAGGACAGGGGGAAGGGCAATCAGCCCCAGCATTTT.

This clonotype is a singleton in its sample. This chain uses TRBV4-2 with TRBJ2-7; either TRBD1 or TRBD2 may supply D (5 bases each). Per germline, CDR1 LGHNA and CDR2 YNFKEQ. The V end lost 4 bases, the J end lost 0 bases, and 10 bases lay between the germline ends. There are 14 residues in the CDR3. The CDR3: CASSLRDDSYEQYF. In DNA form, the CDR3 reads TGTGCCAGCAGCCTCCGGGACGACTCCTACGAGCAGTACTTC.

Many counts were recorded for this clonotype. V and J are TRBV20-1 and TRBJ1-2, with 7 bases identical to TRBD1. Germline lookup yields CDR1 DFQATT and CDR2 SNEGSKA (reference sequence). V dropped 5 bases and J dropped 1; count of bases not matched to a gene: 4. CDR3 length: 13 residues. CDR3: CSAGGTVNYGYTF. CDR3 nucleotide sequence: TGCAGTGCTGGGGGGACAGTTAACTATGGCTACACCTTC.

This clonotype was counted once. This sequence may be a read error, since a much larger clone differs from it by one base. The rearrangement links TRBV10-3 to TRBJ1-1; no reliable D call. The length of the CDR3 is 15 residues. Per germline, CDR1 ENHRY and CDR2 SYGVKD. The germline V and J ends were trimmed by 4 bases and 4 bases, with 16 bases remaining between them. CDR3 nucleotides: TGTGCCATCAGTGCGGCAGAGACCATGACCACTGAAGCTTTCTTT. Its translation is CAISAAETMTTEAFF.

This clonotype turned up a few times. V gene TRBV6-1 combines with J gene TRBJ2-2; perhaps TRBD2 as D (6 bases). V was cut by 6 bases and J by 3 bases, with 14 bases left in between. Germline values: CDR1 MNHNS, CDR2 SASEGT. This CDR3 region has 15 residues. CDR3 sequence: CASSAGTGDTGELFF. CDR3 nucleotides: TGTGCCAGCAGCGCGGGGACGGGTGACACCGGGGAGCTGTTTTTT.

This clonotype was seen just once. V and J are TRBV20-1 and TRBJ2-7; 9 bases align to TRBD1. Germline V lookup: CDR1 DFQATT, CDR2 SNEGSKA (reference sequence). CDR3 length: 14 residues. Trimming took 7 bases from V and 2 from J; bases not matched to a gene: 9. The CDR3 nucleotides read TGCAGTGTCCAACCCGGGACAGGGACCTACGAGCAGTACTTC. Its protein is CSVQPGTGTYEQYF.

This clonotype was recorded once. This chain uses TRBV9 with TRBJ1-5; 7 nucleotides align to TRBD1. CDR1 SGDLS and CDR2 YYNGEE come from the germline V gene. V shed 5 bases and J 7 bases; nucleotides not matched to a gene: 6. This CDR3 contains 13 residues. The CDR3, as DNA: TGTGCCAGCAGTGAGGGGGCGCGGCAGCCCCAGCATTTT. Translating it yields CASSEGARQPQHF.

In this sample, this clonotype turned up a few times. V is TRBV20-1 and J is TRBJ2-5; D tentatively fits TRBD1 or TRBD2 (6 bases each). V lost 6 bases to trimming and J lost 5 bases, with 16 bases between them. CDR3 length: 13 amino acids. Looked up from germline, CDR1 is DFQATT and CDR2 is SNEGSKA (reference sequence). The CDR3 DNA sequence: TGCAGTGCAATAGGGGGGCGGGTTGAGACCCAGTACTTC. Residues: CSAIGGRVETQYF.

The V and J genes are TRBV10-3 and TRBJ2-5; no firm D call. Germline CDR1 is ENHRY and CDR2 is SYGVKD. Trimming stripped 7 bases from V and 4 bases from J, with 13 bases between. This CDR3 region has 13 residues. This CDR3 reads CAINPGMGETQYF. The DNA for the CDR3 is TGTGCCATCAATCCGGGTATGGGAGAGACCCAGTACTTC.

V usage is TRBV20-1 and J usage is TRBJ1-1; D is ambiguous. V dropped 6 bases and J dropped 3 bases, with 8 bases sitting between them. Germline CDR1 reads DFQATT; CDR2 reads SNEGSKA (reference sequence). The CDR3 is made up of 11 amino acids. The DNA of the CDR3 is TGCAGTGCGGGAAGGGACACTGAAGCTTTCTTT. Amino acids: CSAGRDTEAFF.

The rearrangement links TRBV7-6 to TRBJ1-2; possible D gene TRBD1, 5 bases. Germline CDR1 is SGHVS and CDR2 is FNYEAQ. Trimming left V 5 bases short and J 6 bases short, with 13 bases between. CDR3 size: 13 residues. The CDR3 bases are TGTGCCAGCAGCCCCCCGTCAGGGAATGGCTACACCTTC. Amino acids: CASSPPSGNGYTF.

The chain employs TRBV7-2 and TRBJ2-7; 9 bases fit TRBD1. Unmatched junction bases numbered 15, after V lost 5 bases and J lost 4 bases. The germline V gene has CDR1 SGHTA and CDR2 FQGNSA. The CDR3 length is 17 residues. CDR3 sequence: CASSRGGTGTTTYEQYF. Here the CDR3 DNA reads TGTGCCAGCAGCCGTGGGGGGACAGGGACCACTACATACGAGCAGTACTTC.

This clonotype was seen many times. The V call is TRBV12-3 or TRBV12-4, the J call TRBJ2-7, with 9 bases lining up with TRBD2. The CDR3 loop spans 14 amino acids. The junction had 7 bases not matched to a gene; V was cut back by 5 bases and J by 5 bases. The CDR3 region is CASSLGLANDEQYF. CDR3 coding DNA: TGTGCCAGCAGTCTCGGACTAGCGAACGACGAGCAGTACTTC.

V is TRBV12-3 or TRBV12-4 and J is TRBJ2-2; maybe TRBD2 (6 bases). There are 16 residues in the CDR3. Trimming left V 1 base short and J 7 bases short, with 16 bases between. In DNA form, the CDR3 reads TGTGCCAGCAGTTTAGAGGACTACCTTAGTGGCGGGGAGCTGTTTTTT. This encodes CASSLEDYLSGGELFF.

The gene calls are TRBV11-2 and TRBJ2-3; 9 nucleotides align to TRBD1. Germline assignment: CDR1 SGHAT and CDR2 FQNNGV. The CDR3 runs to 16 residues. V lost 4 bases to trimming and J lost 3 bases; unmatched junction nucleotides: 8. Here the CDR3 reads CASSSDYGQGTDTQYF. The CDR3 nucleotides are TGTGCCAGCAGCTCGGATTACGGACAGGGGACAGATACGCAGTATTTT.

The V gene is TRBV5-4, the J gene TRBJ2-2; 7 bases map to TRBD2. Trimming cost V 0 bases and J 5 bases; bases outside gene matches: 7. The CDR3 loop spans 16 amino acids. From germline, CDR1 is SGHNT and CDR2 YYREEE (reference sequence). The CDR3 here is CASSLEAGVWTGELFF. CDR3 sequence (DNA): TGTGCCAGCAGCTTGGAGGCGGGAGTCTGGACCGGGGAGCTGTTTTTT.

The J gene is TRBJ2-5, the V gene TRBV29-1, with D possibly TRBD1 on 5 matching bases. Germline V lookup: CDR1 SQVTM, CDR2 ANQGSEA. This CDR3 contains 14 residues. V was cut by 7 bases and J by 3 bases, with 18 bases left in between. CDR3 sequence reads: CSGGVRGREETQYF. The CDR3 DNA reads as TGCAGCGGTGGGGTAAGGGGAAGGGAAGAGACCCAGTACTTC. Together with reference TRBV29-1 and TRBJ2-5, the CDR3 gives the full variable domain: SAVISQKPSRDICQRGTSLTIQCQVDSQVTMMFWYRQQPGQSLTLIATANQGSEATYESGFVIDKFPISRPNLTFSTLTVSNMSPEDSSIYLCSGGVRGREETQYFGPGTRLLVL.

The chain is built from TRBV7-2 and TRBJ1-1; 8 bases map to TRBD1. This CDR3 is built from 16 residues. Trimming removed 2 bases from V and 4 bases from J; junction bases left unmatched: 9. Germline lookup yields CDR1 SGHTA and CDR2 FQGNSA. CDR3 DNA sequence: TGTGCCAGCAGCTTAACCACAGGGGGAGGGGTCACTGAAGCTTTCTTT. Translating gives CASSLTTGGGVTEAFF.

CDR3 residues: CASSLATGQTSYNEQFF. The CDR3 coding sequence is TGTGCCAGCAGCTTAGCAACGGGACAGACCTCCTACAATGAGCAGTTCTTC. The V gene is TRBV7-6, the J gene TRBJ2-1; 7 positions match TRBD1. The ends lost 0 bases at V and 0 bases at J; junction bases unmatched: 5. The CDR3 is 17 amino acids. From germline, CDR1 is SGHVS and CDR2 FNYEAQ.

This clonotype was detected many times. The V call is TRBV9, the J call TRBJ2-7; a weak D match, TRBD2 (6 bases). This CDR3 region has 13 residues. Germline V gene lookup returns CDR1 SGDLS and CDR2 YYNGEE. V lost 3 bases to trimming and J lost 0 bases, with 7 bases between them. This CDR3 reads CASSAGDSYEQYF. The CDR3 DNA reads TGTGCCAGCAGCGCGGGGGACTCCTACGAGCAGTACTTC.

In this sample, this clonotype turned up a few times. The chain is built from TRBV7-2 and TRBJ2-1, with a possible D match to TRBD1 (6 bases). CDR3 length: 14 amino acids. Germline CDR1 and CDR2: SGHTA and FQGNSA. V dropped 10 bases and J dropped 5 bases, with 18 bases sitting between them. The CDR3 coding sequence is TGTGCCATACGTAGGGGGATTCAACACAATGAGCAGTTCTTC. This encodes CAIRRGIQHNEQFF. The whole variable domain, remainder taken from reference TRBV7-2 and TRBJ2-1, is GAGVSQSPSNKVTEKGKDVELRCDPISGHTALYWYRQSLGQGLEFLIYFQGNSAPDKSGLPSDRFSAERTGGSVSTLTIQRTQQEDSAVYLCAIRRGIQHNEQFFGPGTRLTVL.